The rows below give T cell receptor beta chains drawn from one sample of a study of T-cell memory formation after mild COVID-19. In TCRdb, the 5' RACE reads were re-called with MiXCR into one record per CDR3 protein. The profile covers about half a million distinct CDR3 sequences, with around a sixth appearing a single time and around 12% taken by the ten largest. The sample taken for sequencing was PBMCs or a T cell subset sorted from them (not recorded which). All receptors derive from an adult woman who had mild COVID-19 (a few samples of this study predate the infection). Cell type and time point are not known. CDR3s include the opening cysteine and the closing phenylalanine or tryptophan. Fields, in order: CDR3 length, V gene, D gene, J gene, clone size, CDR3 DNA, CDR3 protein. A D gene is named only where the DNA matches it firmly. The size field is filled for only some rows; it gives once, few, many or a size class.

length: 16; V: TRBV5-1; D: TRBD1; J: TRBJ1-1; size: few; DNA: TGCGCCAGCAGCTACGGGACAGGGTTGTTTAGCGCTGAAGCTTTCTTT; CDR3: CASSYGTGLFSAEAFF
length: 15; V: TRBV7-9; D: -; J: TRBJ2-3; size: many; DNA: TGTGCCAGCAGCACCTGGGCCCCAGTGGCAGATACGCAGTATTTT; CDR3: CASSTWAPVADTQYF
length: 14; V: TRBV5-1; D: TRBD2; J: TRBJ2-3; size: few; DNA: TGCGCCAGCGCCCGGGGGGGAGAGGCAGATACGCAGTATTTT; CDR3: CASARGGEADTQYF
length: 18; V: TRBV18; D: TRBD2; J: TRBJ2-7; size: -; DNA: TGTGCCAGCTCACCAGAACTAGCGGCGGGGGAAAAATCCTACGAGCAGTACTTC; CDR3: CASSPELAAGEKSYEQYF
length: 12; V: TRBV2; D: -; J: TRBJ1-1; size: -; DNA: TGTGCCAGCAGTACAGGGTATGCTGAAGCTTTCTTT; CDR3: CASSTGYAEAFF
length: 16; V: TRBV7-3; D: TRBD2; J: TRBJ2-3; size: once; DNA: TGTGACAGTTGGTCGACTAGCGGGGTTCGCACAGATACGCAGTATTTT; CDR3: CDSWSTSGVRTDTQYF
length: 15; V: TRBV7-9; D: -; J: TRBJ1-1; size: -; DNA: TGTGCCAGCAGCTTAGGTCAGGGAGCGAACACTGAAGCTTTCTTT; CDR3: CASSLGQGANTEAFF
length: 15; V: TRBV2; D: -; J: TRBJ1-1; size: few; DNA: TGTGCCAGCAGTGACAGGGAGGGAATGAACACTGAAGCTTTCTTT; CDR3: CASSDREGMNTEAFF
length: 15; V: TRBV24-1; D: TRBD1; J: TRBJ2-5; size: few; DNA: TGTGCCACCAGTGATATTGGGACAGGCCAAGAGACCCAGTACTTC; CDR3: CATSDIGTGQETQYF
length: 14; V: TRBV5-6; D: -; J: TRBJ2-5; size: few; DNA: TGTGCCAGCAGCTTTGCCAGGGGATCGGAGACCCAGTACTTC; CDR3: CASSFARGSETQYF
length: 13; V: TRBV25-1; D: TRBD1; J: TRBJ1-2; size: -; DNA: TGTGCCAGTACAGGGGAAACCTTTTATGGCTACACCTTC; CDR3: CASTGETFYGYTF
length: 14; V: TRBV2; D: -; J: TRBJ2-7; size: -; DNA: TGTGCCAGCAAGTACTCGGATCCATGGCACGAGCAGTACTTC; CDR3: CASKYSDPWHEQYF
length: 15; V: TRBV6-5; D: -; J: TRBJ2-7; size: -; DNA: TGTGCCAGCAGGTTGTACAGGGAGGGGCCCTACGAGCAGTACTTC; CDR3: CASRLYREGPYEQYF
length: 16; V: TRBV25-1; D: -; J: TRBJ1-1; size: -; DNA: TGTGCCAGCAGGGGCTCTCCAGGGACAACGAACACTGAAGCTTTCTTT; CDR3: CASRGSPGTTNTEAFF
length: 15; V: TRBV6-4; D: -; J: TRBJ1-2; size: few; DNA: TGTGCCAGCAGTGAGGACAGCCGGGCGAGCTATGGCTACACCTTC; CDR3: CASSEDSRASYGYTF
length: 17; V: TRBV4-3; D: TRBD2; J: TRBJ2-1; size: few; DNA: TGCGCCAGCAGCCTCTCTAGCGGGAGAAACTCCTACAATGAGCAGTTCTTC; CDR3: CASSLSSGRNSYNEQFF
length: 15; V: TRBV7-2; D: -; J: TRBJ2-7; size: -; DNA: TGTGCCAGCAGCATCCGGACGGTCGCAGCCTACGAGCAGTACTTC; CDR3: CASSIRTVAAYEQYF
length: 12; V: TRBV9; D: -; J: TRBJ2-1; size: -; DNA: TGTGCCAGCAGCGTAGAGTGGGGTGAGCAGTTCTTC; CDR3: CASSVEWGEQFF
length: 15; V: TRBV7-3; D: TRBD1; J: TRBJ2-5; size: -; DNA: TGTGCCAGCAGCTCGACAGGGGGCGGGAGGGAGACCCAGTACTTC; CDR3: CASSSTGGGRETQYF
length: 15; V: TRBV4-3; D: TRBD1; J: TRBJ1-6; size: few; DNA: TGCGCCAGCAGCCAAGATCGTGGGACAGCTTCACCCCTCCACTTT; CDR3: CASSQDRGTASPLHF
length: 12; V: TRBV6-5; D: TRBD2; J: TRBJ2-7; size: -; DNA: TGTGCCAGCAGTTTCGTAGCGGGCGAGCAGTACTTC; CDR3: CASSFVAGEQYF
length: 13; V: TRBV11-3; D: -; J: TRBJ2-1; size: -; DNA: TGTGCCAGCAGCGGCGGCGGCAGCGGGCCGCAGTTCTTC; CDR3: CASSGGGSGPQFF
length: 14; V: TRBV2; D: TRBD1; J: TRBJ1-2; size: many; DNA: TGTGCCAGCTCACAACCGGAGGGGACAGGGGGCTACACCTTC; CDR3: CASSQPEGTGGYTF
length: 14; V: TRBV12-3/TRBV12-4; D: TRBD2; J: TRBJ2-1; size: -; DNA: TGTGCCAGCAGCCTAGCGGCCCCCTACAATGAGCAGTTCTTC; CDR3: CASSLAAPYNEQFF
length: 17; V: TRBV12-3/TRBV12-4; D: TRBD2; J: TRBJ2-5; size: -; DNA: TGTGCCAGCAGCCCTTCCCTCCGACTAGCAAGGGGAGAGACCCAGTACTTC; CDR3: CASSPSLRLARGETQYF
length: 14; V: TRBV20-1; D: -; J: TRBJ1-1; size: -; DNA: TGCAGTGCTAGATCGGTCGGGCAGGGGACTGAAGCTTTCTTT; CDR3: CSARSVGQGTEAFF
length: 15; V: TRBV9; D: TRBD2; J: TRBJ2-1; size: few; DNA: TGTGCCAGCAGCGAGGCTAGCGGGGCCCACAATGAGCAGTTCTTC; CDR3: CASSEASGAHNEQFF
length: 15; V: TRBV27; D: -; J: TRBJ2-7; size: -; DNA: TGTGCCAGCAGTCCGGTGGGCGGGGAGACCTACGAGCAGTACTTC; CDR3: CASSPVGGETYEQYF
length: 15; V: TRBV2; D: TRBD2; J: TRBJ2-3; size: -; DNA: TGTGCCAGCAGTCCTGGACTAGCGGACACAGATACGCAGTATTTT; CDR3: CASSPGLADTDTQYF
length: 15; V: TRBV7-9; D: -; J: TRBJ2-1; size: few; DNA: TGTGCCAGCAGCACAGCAACCAGCTCCTACAATGAGCAGTTCTTC; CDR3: CASSTATSSYNEQFF
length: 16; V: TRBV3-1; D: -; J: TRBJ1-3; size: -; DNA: TGTGCCAGTAGCCAAGATTTCGGCGGATATGGAAACACCATATATTTT; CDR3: CASSQDFGGYGNTIYF
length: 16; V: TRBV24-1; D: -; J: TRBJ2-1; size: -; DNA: TGTGCCACCCGGGGCCGGAATGTTAGCTCCTACAATGAGCAGTTCTTC; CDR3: CATRGRNVSSYNEQFF
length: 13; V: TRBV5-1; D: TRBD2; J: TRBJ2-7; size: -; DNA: TGCGCCAGCAGCTTCGTCCCGGGGGGCGAGCAGTACTTC; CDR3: CASSFVPGGEQYF